This record covers a single T cell receptor (beta chain). The antigen is undetermined. The CDR3 end falls 3 residues outside the read, so it is completed with the germline J gene. This record belongs to a study of T cell clonality in common variable immunodeficiency. Aged about 8 to 65 years, CVID subjects averaged about 38 years old. Both groups were predominantly of Caucasian heritage. Each donor provided about 4.5 to 9 ml of heparinized whole blood. Assay: immunoSEQ multiplex PCR; the TCRdb copy retains only in-frame clones and omits some. This sample carries 30,000 to 40,000 clones, none of them present only once. Study results and limitations: Common variable immunodeficiency TCR beta sequences reportedly had fewer deletions and N-nucleotide insertions.

V lost 9 bases and J 0 bases, leaving 10 bases between the germline ends. Looked up from germline, CDR1 is SNHLY and CDR2 is FYNNEI. This CDR3 region has 13 residues. The sequenced material came from peripheral blood mononuclear cells. The source is a human donor with common variable immunodeficiency. V is TRBV2 and J is TRBJ2-3; D unclear. The CDR3 DNA, read in part, is TGTGCCAGTAACAGTGCTAGCACAGATACG. This sequence encodes CASNSASTDT. The entire CDR3 protein is CASNSASTDTQYF.